Listed here is a single TCR beta chain. Antigen: not known. V was pared by 6 bases and J by 1 base, with 12 bases of the junction left unmatched. Per germline, CDR1 MNHEY and CDR2 SVGAGI. This CDR3 spans 16 amino acids. TCR beta cDNA libraries included unique molecular identifiers. TCRdb re-called the PCR reads with MiXCR, one entry per CDR3 protein. The table lists roughly 200,000 distinct CDR3 sequences, over 25% of them singletons. This sample is part of a study of post-analysis software for immune sequencing data. The study, taken as a whole, reports: About five TRBV segments (TRBV5-6, TRBV5-1 and TRBV20-1 among them) occurred more frequently in patients than in controls.

This chain connects TRBV6-5 to TRBJ2-7, with 7 bases identical to TRBD2. Sequences were obtained from blood. This receptor was obtained from a girl under 18 with multiple sclerosis. CDR3 in DNA: TGTGCCAGCAGCCACGCAAGCGGGACTTCGTCCTACGAGCAGTACTTC. Translated, it gives CASSHASGTSSYEQYF.